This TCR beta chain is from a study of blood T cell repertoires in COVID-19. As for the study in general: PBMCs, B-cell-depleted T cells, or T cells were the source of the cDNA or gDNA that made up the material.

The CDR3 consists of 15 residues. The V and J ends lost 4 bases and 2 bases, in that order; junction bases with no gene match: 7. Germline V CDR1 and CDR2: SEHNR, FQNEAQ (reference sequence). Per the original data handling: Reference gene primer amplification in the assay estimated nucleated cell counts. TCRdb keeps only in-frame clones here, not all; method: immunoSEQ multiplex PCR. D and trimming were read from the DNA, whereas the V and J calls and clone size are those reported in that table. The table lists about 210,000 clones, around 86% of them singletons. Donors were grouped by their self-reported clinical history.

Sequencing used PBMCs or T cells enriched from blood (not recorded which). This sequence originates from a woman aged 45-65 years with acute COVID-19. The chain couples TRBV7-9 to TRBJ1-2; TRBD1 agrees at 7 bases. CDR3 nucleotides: TGTGCCAGCAGCTGGACCGGGACAGAAAACTATGGCTACACCTTC. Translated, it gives CASSWTGTENYGYTF.